What follows is one T cell receptor (beta chain) and its context. V lost 2 bases and J lost 5, with 15 bases in between. CDR1 is MNHNY and CDR2 is SVGAGI in the germline V gene (reference sequence). The length of the CDR3 is 15 residues. These data come from a study of blood T cell repertoires in COVID-19. Across the study: Acute and convalescent COVID-19 specimens originated in the United States, Italy and Spain. Nucleic acid was either cDNA or gDNA, and it came from T cells, B-cell-depleted T cells, or PBMCs.

The data were produced by immunoSEQ multiplex PCR, yet TCRdb's version contains in-frame clones alone and is incomplete. The table has about 220,000 clones, over 75% seen once; the top ten hold 9.5% to 15%. The chain has TRBV6-6 and TRBJ1-1, with unresolved D. The source of this sequence is a human donor in a cohort sampled during active COVID-19. Sequences were obtained from peripheral blood. In DNA form, the CDR3 reads TGTGCCAGCAGTTACAAAAATTGGGCTCGGACTGAAGCTTTCTTT. Encoded protein: CASSYKNWARTEAFF.